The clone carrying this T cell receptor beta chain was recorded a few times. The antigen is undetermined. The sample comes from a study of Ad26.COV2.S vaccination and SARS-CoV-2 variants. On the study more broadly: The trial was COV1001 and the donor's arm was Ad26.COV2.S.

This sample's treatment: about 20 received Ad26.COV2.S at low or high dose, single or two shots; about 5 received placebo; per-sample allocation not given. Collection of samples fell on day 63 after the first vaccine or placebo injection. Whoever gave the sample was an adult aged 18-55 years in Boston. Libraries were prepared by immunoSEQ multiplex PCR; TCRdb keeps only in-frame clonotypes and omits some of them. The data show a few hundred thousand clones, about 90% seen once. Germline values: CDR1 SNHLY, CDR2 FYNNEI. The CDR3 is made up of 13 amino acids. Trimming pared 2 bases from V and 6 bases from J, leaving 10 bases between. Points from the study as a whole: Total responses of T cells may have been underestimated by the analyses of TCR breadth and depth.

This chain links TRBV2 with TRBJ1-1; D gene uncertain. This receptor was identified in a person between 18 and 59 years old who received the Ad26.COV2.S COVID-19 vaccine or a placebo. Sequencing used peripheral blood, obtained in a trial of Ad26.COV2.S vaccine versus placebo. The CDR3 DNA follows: TGTGCCAGCAGTGAATGGGTGAGACCTGAAGCTTTCTTT. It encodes CASSEWVRPEAFF. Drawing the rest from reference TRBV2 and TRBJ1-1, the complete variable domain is EPEVTQTPSHQVTQMGQEVILRCVPISNHLYFYWYRQILGQKVEFLVSFYNNEISEKSEIFDDQFSVERPDGSNFTLKIRSTKLEDSAMYFCASSEWVRPEAFFGQGTRLTVV.